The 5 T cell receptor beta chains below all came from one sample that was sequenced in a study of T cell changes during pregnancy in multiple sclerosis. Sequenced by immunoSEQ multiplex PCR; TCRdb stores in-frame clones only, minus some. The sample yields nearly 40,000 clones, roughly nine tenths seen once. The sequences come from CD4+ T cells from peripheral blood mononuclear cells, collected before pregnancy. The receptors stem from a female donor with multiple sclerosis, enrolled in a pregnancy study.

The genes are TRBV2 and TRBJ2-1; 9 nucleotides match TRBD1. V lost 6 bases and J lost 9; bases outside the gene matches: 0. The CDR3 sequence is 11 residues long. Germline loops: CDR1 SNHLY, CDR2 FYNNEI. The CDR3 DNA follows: TGTGCCAGCAGGACAGGGGGTGAGCAGTTCTTC. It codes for CASRTGGEQFF.

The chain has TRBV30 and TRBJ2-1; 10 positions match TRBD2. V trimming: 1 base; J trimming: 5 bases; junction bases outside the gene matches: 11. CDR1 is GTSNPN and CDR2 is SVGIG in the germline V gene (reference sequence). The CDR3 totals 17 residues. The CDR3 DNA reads TGTGCCTGGAGTGACGGGGGTGGACTAGCGGAGAACAATGAGCAGTTCTTC. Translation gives CAWSDGGGLAENNEQFF.

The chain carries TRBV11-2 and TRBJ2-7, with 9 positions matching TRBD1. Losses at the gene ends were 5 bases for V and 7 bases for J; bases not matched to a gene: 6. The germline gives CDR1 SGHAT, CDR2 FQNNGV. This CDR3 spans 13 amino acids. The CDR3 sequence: CASSPGQGREQYF. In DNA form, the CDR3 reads TGTGCCAGCAGCCCAGGACAGGGGAGGGAGCAGTACTTC.

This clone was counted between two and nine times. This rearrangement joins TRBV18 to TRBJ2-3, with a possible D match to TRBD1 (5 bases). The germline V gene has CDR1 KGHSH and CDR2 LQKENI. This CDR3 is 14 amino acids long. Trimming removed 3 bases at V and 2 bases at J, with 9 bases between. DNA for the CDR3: TGTGCCAGCTCACCCAATGGGGCCACAGATACGCAGTATTTT. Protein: CASSPNGATDTQYF.

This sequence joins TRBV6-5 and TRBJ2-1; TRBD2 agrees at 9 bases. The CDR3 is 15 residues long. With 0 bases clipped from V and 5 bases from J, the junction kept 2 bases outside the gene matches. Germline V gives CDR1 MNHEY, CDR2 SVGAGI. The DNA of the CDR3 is TGTGCCAGCAGTTACTCGGGACTAGCAAACAATGAGCAGTTCTTC. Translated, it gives CASSYSGLANNEQFF.